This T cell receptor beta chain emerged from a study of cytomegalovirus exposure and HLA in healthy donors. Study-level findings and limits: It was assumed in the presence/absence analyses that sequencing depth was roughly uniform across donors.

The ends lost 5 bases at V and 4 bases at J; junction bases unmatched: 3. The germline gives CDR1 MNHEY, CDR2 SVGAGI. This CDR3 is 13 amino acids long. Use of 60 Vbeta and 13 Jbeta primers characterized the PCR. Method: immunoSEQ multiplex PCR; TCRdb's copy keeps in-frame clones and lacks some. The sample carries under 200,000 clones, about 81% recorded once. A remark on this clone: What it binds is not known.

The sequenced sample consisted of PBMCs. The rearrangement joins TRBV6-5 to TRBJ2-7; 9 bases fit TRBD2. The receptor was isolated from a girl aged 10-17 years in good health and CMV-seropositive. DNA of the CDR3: TGTGCCAGCAGTCCGACTAGCGGATACGAGCAGTACTTC. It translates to CASSPTSGYEQYF.